This T cell receptor (beta chain) was captured by sequencing in a study of blood T cell repertoires in COVID-19. Study information: Samples representing acute and convalescent COVID-19 were sourced from the United States, Italy and Spain. From T cells, B-cell-depleted T cells, or PBMCs came the material, which was cDNA or gDNA.

Methods used by the authors: Estimated nucleated cell counts came from reference gene primer amplification. The assay was immunoSEQ multiplex PCR, and TCRdb's table has in-frame clones only and misses some. The V and J calls and clone size were taken over from that table, and D and trimming were inferred from the DNA. The data hold about 58,000 clones, with 78% observed a single time. V was clipped by 2 bases and J by 2 bases, with 7 bases between them. Germline-derived CDR1 and CDR2 are MDHEN and SYDVKM. The CDR3 loop spans 15 amino acids. Sequencing was done on a sample of peripheral blood. The chain couples TRBV28 to TRBJ1-6; D possibly corresponds to TRBD1 (5 bases). The sequence derives from a human donor in a cohort sampled during active COVID-19. The CDR3 sequence: CASSLDSTYNSPLHF. In DNA form, the CDR3 reads TGTGCCAGCAGTTTAGACAGCACCTATAATTCACCCCTCCACTTT. The whole variable domain, remainder taken from reference TRBV28 and TRBJ1-6, is DVKVTQSSRYLVKRTGEKVFLECVQDMDHENMFWYRQDPGLGLRLIYFSYDVKMKEKGDIPEGYSVSREKKERFSLILESASTNQTSMYLCASSLDSTYNSPLHFGNGTRLTVT.